These 8 T cell receptor beta chains were sequenced from one sample in a study of blood T cells in healthy people across ages. For the second PCR, which ran for roughly 7 to 11 cycles, a sample-barcoded 5' primer and a J-beta primer mix were used. TCRdb passed the 5' RACE reads through MiXCR, listing each CDR3 protein once. The data show 600,000 to 900,000 distinct CDR3 sequences, around a quarter seen once. The same data also went into a second study, on T cells of mothers and their children.

The sample comprised blood. The receptors originated from a boy aged 5 to 17 in good health.

This clonotype was observed a few times. V is TRBV5-1 and J is TRBJ2-5, with TRBD1 identical over 10 bases. Trimming removed 3 bases from V and 4 bases from J; junction bases left unmatched: 6. Germline CDR1 and CDR2: SGHRS and YFSETQ. The CDR3 spans 15 residues. CDR3 sequence: CASSWGRDRGETQYF. The CDR3 nucleotides read TGCGCCAGCAGCTGGGGTCGGGACAGGGGAGAGACCCAGTACTTC.

This clonotype appeared many times. The chain carries TRBV29-1 and TRBJ1-5, with 9 bases fitting TRBD1. The V gene's germline CDR1 is SQVTM and CDR2 ANQGSEA. The CDR3 loop spans 14 amino acids. V was clipped by 6 bases and J by 0 bases; unmatched bases: 3. The CDR3 nucleotides read TGCAGCGTCGGGACAGGGAATAGCAATCAGCCCCAGCATTTT. This sequence encodes CSVGTGNSNQPQHF.

The genes are TRBV4-2 and TRBJ1-3, with no clear D. The germline V gene has CDR1 LGHNA and CDR2 YNFKEQ. The V and J ends lost 3 bases and 1 base respectively, with 13 bases between them. The CDR3 length is 16 residues. CDR3 region: CASSHTQMASGNTIYF. As DNA, the CDR3 is TGTGCCAGCAGCCACACACAGATGGCTTCTGGAAACACCATATATTTT.

In its sample, this clonotype was seen a few times. The chain links TRBV7-2 to TRBJ1-4, with D uncertain. The CDR3 covers 16 residues. Germline lookup yields CDR1 SGHTA and CDR2 FQGNSA. Trimming stripped 1 base from V and 8 bases from J, with 17 bases between. DNA of the CDR3: TGTGCCAGCAGCTTAGATATCTCGGGGTTTGGGGAAAAACTGTTTTTT. Translated, it gives CASSLDISGFGEKLFF.

This rearrangement joins TRBV6-5 to TRBJ1-3; D uncertain. Germline-derived CDR1 and CDR2 are MNHEY and SVGAGI. Between the trimmed V and J ends, which lost 0 bases and 2 bases, there was a span of 11 bases. The CDR3 contains 16 residues. The CDR3: CASSYSAGKTGNTIYF. The CDR3 nucleotides read TGTGCCAGCAGTTACTCGGCGGGGAAAACTGGAAACACCATATATTTT.

This clonotype was seen a handful of times. The chain uses TRBV7-6 and TRBJ2-7, with D possibly being TRBD1 (5 bases). The V and J ends lost 5 bases and 4 bases respectively, with 12 bases between them. CDR1 is SGHVS, CDR2 FNYEAQ, per germline. The CDR3 covers 13 residues. CDR3 amino acids: CASSPTDRYEQYF. CDR3 nucleotides: TGTGCCAGCAGCCCGACAGACCGTTACGAGCAGTACTTC.

The CDR3 nucleotides read TGTGCCAGCAGCCAAGCGGGGGGGCGTGGAGAGACCCAGTACTTC. This sequence encodes CASSQAGGRGETQYF. The chain employs TRBV3-1 and TRBJ2-5; TRBD2 matches at 8 bases. Trimming at V came to 1 base and at J to 4 bases, leaving 5 bases not matched to a gene. Germline assignment: CDR1 LGHDT and CDR2 YNNKEL (reference sequence). This CDR3 has 15 residues.

The chain joins TRBV20-1 to TRBJ1-6, with TRBD1 identical over 8 bases. Germline V gene sequence: CDR1 DFQATT, CDR2 SNEGSKA (reference sequence). This CDR3 region has 18 residues. J gave up 0 bases and V 0 bases, and 7 bases lay outside the gene matches. In DNA, the CDR3 is TGCAGTGCTAGAGATCTTGGGGACAGGAGCTCCTATAATTCACCCCTCCACTTT. Its translation: CSARDLGDRSSYNSPLHF.